This T cell receptor (beta chain) was found in a study of cytomegalovirus exposure and HLA in healthy donors. Findings and caveats of the study: Both high specificity and high sensitivity reportedly marked the classifier's diagnosis of cytomegalovirus status. The authors listed 164 TCR beta chains as cytomegalovirus-associated.

Profiled with immunoSEQ multiplex PCR; TCRdb holds only in-frame clones, not every one. The sample shows 150,000 to 200,000 clones, more than 70% of them seen only once. This clone was seen only once. Its cognate antigen is unknown. The germline V gene has CDR1 LNHDA and CDR2 SQIVND (reference sequence). V dropped 7 bases and J dropped 8; count of bases not matched to a gene: 5. CDR3 size: 12 residues. Sequenced material: PBMCs. The rearrangement uses TRBV19 and TRBJ1-2; 9 positions agree with TRBD1. This clonotype originated in a young man in good health and CMV-seropositive. Written as DNA, the CDR3 is TGTGCCAGTACTCAAGGACAGGGGGGCTACACCTTC. As protein: CASTQGQGGYTF.